These 29 T cell receptor beta chains were all obtained from the same sample, sequenced in a study of T-cell memory formation after mild COVID-19. TCRdb reprocessed the 5' RACE reads via MiXCR and lists one record per CDR3 protein. The sample holds some 320,000 distinct CDR3 sequences, more than 13% seen once. Sequencing was done on a sample of PBMCs or a T cell subset sorted from them (not recorded which). The receptor set was obtained from a man aged 18 to 30 who had mild COVID-19 (a few samples of this study predate the infection). Cell type and time point are not known.

This clonotype turned up a few times. J is TRBJ1-2 and V is TRBV7-9; 8 bases map to TRBD1. J was trimmed by 6 bases and V by 0 bases; bases with no gene match: 6. Germline values: CDR1 SEHNR, CDR2 FQNEAQ (reference sequence). This CDR3 is built from 15 residues. CDR3 DNA sequence: TGTGCCAGCAGCTTAGCCTTGGCAGGGGGCGATGGCTACACCTTC. This sequence encodes CASSLALAGGDGYTF.

This clonotype was picked up a small number of times. This chain connects TRBV29-1 to TRBJ1-2; possibly TRBD1 for D (6 bases). CDR1 is SQVTM, CDR2 ANQGSEA, per germline. The CDR3 is 9 residues long. In nucleotides, the CDR3 is TGCAGTGGGGACATCGGGGGGACCTTC. Amino acids: CSGDIGGTF.

In this sample, this clonotype turned up once. This chain connects TRBV5-1 to TRBJ1-2, with TRBD1 matching 7 bases. The CDR3 has 15 residues. CDR1 and CDR2 from the germline V gene are SGHRS and YFSETQ. Trimming removed 4 bases from V and 4 bases from J; junction bases left unmatched: 10. CDR3 coding DNA: TGCGCCAGCAGCGCCGGGGACAGCGAAGTCTATGGCTACACCTTC. It codes for CASSAGDSEVYGYTF. The full variable domain, with the rest looked up from reference TRBV5-1 and TRBJ1-2, is KAGVTQTPRYLIKTRGQQVTLSCSPISGHRSVSWYQQTPGQGLQFLFEYFSETQRNKGNFPGRFSGRQFSNSRSEMNVSTLELGDSALYLCASSAGDSEVYGYTFGSGTRLTVV.

This clonotype was seen just once. The rearrangement uses TRBV28 and TRBJ1-5, with D possibly being TRBD1 (5 bases). This CDR3 is built from 14 residues. Germline CDR1 reads MDHEN; CDR2 reads SYDVKM. Trimming removed 5 bases from V and 3 bases from J, with 11 bases in between. The CDR3 region has the DNA TGTGCCAGCAGTGGGGAAGGGGACAATCAGCCCCAGCATTTT. It codes for CASSGEGDNQPQHF.

This chain links TRBV20-1 with TRBJ1-5, with 9 bases identical to TRBD1. There are 15 residues in the CDR3. The V and J ends lost 2 bases and 4 bases, in that order; junction bases with no gene match: 6. Germline assignment: CDR1 DFQATT and CDR2 SNEGSKA (reference sequence). DNA for the CDR3: TGCAGTGCTAGAAAACCGGGACAGGGAAATCAGCCCCAGCATTTT. Its translation: CSARKPGQGNQPQHF.

This clonotype was recorded a few times. This sequence joins TRBV6-5 and TRBJ2-7; 7 bases map to TRBD2. The germline CDR1 and CDR2 sequences are MNHEY and SVGAGI. V shed 8 bases, J shed 3 bases, and the junction held 7 bases outside the gene matches. The CDR3 is 13 amino acids. The CDR3 DNA sequence: TGTGCCAGCGGGGGGGATAAAGGCTACGAGCAGTACTTC. It specifies CASGGDKGYEQYF.

The table lists this clonotype with a few counts. The V call is TRBV20-1, the J call TRBJ2-1; perhaps TRBD2 as D (5 bases). Germline CDR1 and CDR2: DFQATT and SNEGSKA (reference sequence). There are 16 residues in the CDR3. The V end lost 0 bases, the J end lost 3 bases, and 15 bases lay between the germline ends. This chain's CDR3 is CSARDRRSDFYNEQFF. For the CDR3, the DNA is TGCAGTGCTAGAGATCGGAGGTCCGATTTCTACAATGAGCAGTTCTTC.

V usage is TRBV18 and J usage is TRBJ1-5; D not certain. The CDR3 runs to 14 residues. The germline V and J ends were trimmed by 6 bases and 3 bases, with 12 bases remaining between them. Germline-derived CDR1 and CDR2 are KGHSH and LQKENI. The CDR3 sequence: CASSPRRDNQPQHF. The CDR3 DNA reads TGTGCCAGCTCCCCCCGGAGGGACAATCAGCCCCAGCATTTT.

This clonotype was recorded at least ten times. This chain links TRBV5-6 with TRBJ2-7; D possibly corresponds to TRBD1 (6 bases). CDR3 length: 16 amino acids. CDR1 and CDR2 from the germline V gene are SGHDT and YYEEEE. Trimming shortened V by 2 bases and J by 1 base, and 16 bases separated the two germline ends. CDR3 coding DNA: TGTGCCAGCAGCTTAGGGCAGGGGACGGGGTCCTACGAGCAGTACTTC. Its translation: CASSLGQGTGSYEQYF.

V and J are TRBV5-1 and TRBJ1-1; no clear D gene. The CDR3 covers 16 residues. Germline assignment: CDR1 SGHRS and CDR2 YFSETQ. V shed 0 bases and J shed 3 bases, with 15 bases lying between them. The CDR3 bases are TGCGCCAGCAGCTTGGCCCACGGAGGGTCGGACACTGAAGCTTTCTTT. Its translation: CASSLAHGGSDTEAFF.

This clonotype was seen at least ten times. The chain couples TRBV5-1 to TRBJ2-5; D is perhaps TRBD1 or TRBD2 (5 bases each). This CDR3 region has 14 residues. Trimming took 1 base from V and 4 from J, leaving 11 bases between them. Germline V gene lookup returns CDR1 SGHRS and CDR2 YFSETQ. The DNA for the CDR3 is TGCGCCAGCAGCTTGCCGGGGCCGGGAGAGACCCAGTACTTC. Protein: CASSLPGPGETQYF.

This clonotype was observed a handful of times. The V call is TRBV4-3, the J call TRBJ2-2; tentative D call: TRBD2 (5 bases). CDR1 LGHNA and CDR2 YSLEER come from the germline V gene. The germline V and J ends were trimmed by 4 bases and 4 bases, with 16 bases remaining between them. This CDR3 is 16 amino acids long. CDR3 DNA sequence: TGCGCCAGCAGCCTTCTTCCCAGCCGGGGCACCGGGGAGCTGTTTTTT. Protein: CASSLLPSRGTGELFF.

In its sample, this clonotype was seen a few times. The chain links TRBV20-1 to TRBJ1-5; D is possibly TRBD1 (5 bases). CDR3 size: 15 residues. Germline CDR1 is DFQATT and CDR2 is SNEGSKA (reference sequence). Trimming left V 4 bases short and J 0 bases short, with 13 bases between. Here the CDR3 reads CSATWGRYSNQPQHF. The CDR3 DNA is TGCAGTGCTACCTGGGGGAGATATAGCAATCAGCCCCAGCATTTT.

This clonotype was found many times. The V call is TRBV5-1, the J call TRBJ2-3; D is undetermined. Trimming removed 6 bases at V and 1 base at J, with 12 bases between. This CDR3 contains 14 residues. The V gene's germline CDR1 is SGHRS and CDR2 YFSETQ. In DNA form, the CDR3 reads TGCGCCAGCAAATTGCAGGATCGCACAGATACGCAGTATTTT. It specifies CASKLQDRTDTQYF.

The chain employs TRBV5-1 and TRBJ2-7; TRBD1 is a possible D gene (6 bases). V lost 3 bases and J lost 6, with 19 bases in between. Germline V gives CDR1 SGHRS, CDR2 YFSETQ. The CDR3 has 15 residues. This chain's CDR3 is CASSSPDRWGGEQYF. DNA of the CDR3: TGCGCCAGCAGCTCCCCCGACAGGTGGGGCGGCGAGCAGTACTTC.

This clonotype was counted a few times. The V call is TRBV7-2, the J call TRBJ2-1; D remains unclear. In germline, CDR1 is SGHTA, CDR2 FQGNSA. Trimming removed 5 bases from V and 7 bases from J, with 18 bases in between. The CDR3 contains 15 residues. DNA of the CDR3: TGTGCCAGCAGCCCCGCCTCCCCCTGGGGTAATGAGCAGTTCTTC. It codes for CASSPASPWGNEQFF.

This clonotype was observed a few times. The chain couples TRBV5-1 to TRBJ2-3; TRBD2 matches at 8 bases. Germline V gives CDR1 SGHRS, CDR2 YFSETQ. Trimming took 2 bases from V and 1 from J; bases not matched to a gene: 9. The CDR3 loop spans 17 amino acids. The CDR3 region is CASSFSGGGVRTDTQYF. CDR3 DNA sequence: TGCGCCAGCAGCTTCAGCGGGGGCGGAGTCCGCACAGATACGCAGTATTTT.

The J gene is TRBJ2-3, the V gene TRBV5-1; D may match TRBD1 or TRBD2 (5 bases each). CDR3 size: 16 residues. Per the germline V gene, CDR1 is SGHRS and CDR2 is YFSETQ. V lost 4 bases and J 0 bases, leaving 15 bases between the germline ends. The CDR3 loop is CASSAGTDSSTDTQYF. CDR3 sequence (DNA): TGCGCCAGCAGCGCCGGGACGGATAGCAGCACAGATACGCAGTATTTT.

This clonotype was seen a handful of times. The chain recombines TRBV5-1 with TRBJ2-3; TRBD1 matches 8 bases. Germline V gives CDR1 SGHRS, CDR2 YFSETQ. V dropped 5 bases and J dropped 4; count of bases not matched to a gene: 6. The CDR3 runs to 14 residues. CDR3 in amino acids: CASRRQGPADTQYF. The CDR3 DNA follows: TGCGCCAGCAGGCGACAGGGGCCAGCAGATACGCAGTATTTT.

This clonotype was detected only a few times. The chain uses TRBV5-4 and TRBJ2-1, with a weak D call TRBD1 (6 bases). Per germline, CDR1 SGHNT and CDR2 YYREEE (reference sequence). The V end lost 1 base, the J end lost 7 bases, and 12 bases lay between the germline ends. CDR3 length: 14 residues. The CDR3 spells CASSLWTDSNEQFF. In nucleotides, the CDR3 is TGTGCCAGCAGCTTGTGGACAGATTCAAATGAGCAGTTCTTC.

This clonotype has only a few counts. CDR3 nucleotide sequence: TGTGCCAGCAGCTCCACCACAGGGGCGTACGAGCAGTACGTC. The encoded protein is CASSSTTGAYEQYV. V and J are TRBV7-9 and TRBJ2-7; 7 bases are shared with TRBD1. Unmatched junction bases numbered 7, after V lost 4 bases and J lost 4 bases. Germline V lookup: CDR1 SEHNR, CDR2 FQNEAQ (reference sequence). CDR3 size: 14 residues.

Only a few counts were recorded for this clonotype. The chain couples TRBV7-2 to TRBJ2-6, with TRBD1 matching over 10 bases. Germline CDR1 and CDR2: SGHTA and FQGNSA. The CDR3 sequence is 16 residues long. Trimming removed 5 bases from V and 2 bases from J; junction bases left unmatched: 3. CDR3 nucleotides: TGTGCCAGCAGCCTGACAGGGGGCACTGGGGCCAACGTCCTGACTTTC. Translating gives CASSLTGGTGANVLTF. Full variable domain (remainder filled in from reference TRBV7-2 and TRBJ2-6): GAGVSQSPSNKVTEKGKDVELRCDPISGHTALYWYRQSLGQGLEFLIYFQGNSAPDKSGLPSDRFSAERTGGSVSTLTIQRTQQEDSAVYLCASSLTGGTGANVLTFGAGSRLTVL.

This clonotype came up many times. CDR3 sequence (DNA): TGTGCCAGCAGCTTAGTGTACGGGGACACTGAAGCTTTCTTT. Translated: CASSLVYGDTEAFF. The gene calls are TRBV11-2 and TRBJ1-1; no definite D call. The length of the CDR3 is 14 residues. CDR1 and CDR2 from the germline V gene are SGHAT and FQNNGV. V lost 1 base and J lost 3, with 9 bases in between.

This clonotype was found a few times. The V and J genes are TRBV5-1 and TRBJ1-2, with D perhaps matching TRBD1 (5 bases). The CDR3 is 15 residues long. V was trimmed by 0 bases and J by 4 bases, leaving 13 bases between them. CDR1 and CDR2 from the germline V gene are SGHRS and YFSETQ. CDR3 loop: CASSLEGTAGYGYTF. The DNA for the CDR3 is TGCGCCAGCAGCTTGGAGGGGACGGCGGGCTATGGCTACACCTTC.

This clonotype was found a few times. This chain uses TRBV28 with TRBJ2-7; no clear D. The CDR3 sequence is 13 residues long. Trimming removed 3 bases from V and 7 bases from J, with 13 bases in between. CDR1 is MDHEN, CDR2 SYDVKM, per germline. CDR3 DNA: TGTGCCAGCAGTTTCCAGGCCGAAGATGAGCAGTACGTC. Its translation is CASSFQAEDEQYV.

The gene calls are TRBV5-6 and TRBJ2-1, with D uncertain. V lost 0 bases, J lost 5 bases, and 6 bases lay in between. Germline CDR1 reads SGHDT; CDR2 reads YYEEEE. The length of the CDR3 is 13 residues. CDR3: CASSLAVNNEQFF. The CDR3 DNA reads as TGTGCCAGCAGCTTGGCAGTAAACAATGAGCAGTTCTTC.

The chain links TRBV12-3 or TRBV12-4 to TRBJ2-3, with TRBD2 matching over 11 bases. The CDR3 length is 17 residues. V lost 3 bases, J lost 6 bases, and 11 bases stayed unmatched. CDR3 sequence reads: CASSFRPITSGSDTQYF. In DNA form, the CDR3 reads TGTGCCAGCAGTTTCCGCCCGATAACTAGCGGGAGTGATACGCAGTATTTT.

The chain is built from TRBV6-2 or TRBV6-3 and TRBJ1-1; unclear D gene. Trimming pared 8 bases from V and 6 bases from J, leaving 10 bases between. The CDR3 is 11 residues long. Germline lookup yields CDR1 MNHEY and CDR2 SVGEGT. The CDR3 reads CASREISEAFF. The CDR3 nucleotides are TGTGCCAGCCGCGAGATATCTGAAGCTTTCTTT.

Ten or more counts support this clonotype. The chain is built from TRBV7-2 and TRBJ2-1, with D hard to call. Trimming left V 1 base short and J 7 bases short, with 8 bases between. Germline V gene sequence: CDR1 SGHTA, CDR2 FQGNSA. The CDR3 runs to 13 residues. CDR3 in amino acids: CASSLVAGNEQFF. In DNA, the CDR3 is TGTGCCAGCAGCTTAGTAGCCGGTAATGAGCAGTTCTTC.